Below, 14 T cell receptor beta chains from the same sample are listed, as sequenced in a study of blood T cell repertoires in COVID-19. Clones were sequenced by immunoSEQ multiplex PCR, and TCRdb holds only the in-frame ones, with some missing. In the table there are roughly 60,000 clones, around 82% of which are singletons. The specimen was peripheral blood. The receptor set was obtained from a man in his sixties with COVID-19, enrolled during active disease.

V and J are TRBV12-3 or TRBV12-4 and TRBJ1-5, with D unresolved. Trimming cost V 3 bases and J 5 bases, with 5 bases left between them. The CDR3 loop spans 12 amino acids. CDR3 protein: CASSFVDQPQHF. The CDR3 region has the DNA TGTGCCAGCAGTTTTGTAGATCAGCCCCAGCATTTT.

V usage is TRBV10-3 and J usage is TRBJ2-1, with 10 bases that match TRBD2. The V and J ends lost 9 bases and 8 bases, in that order; junction bases with no gene match: 4. The CDR3 runs to 12 residues. Looked up from germline, CDR1 is ENHRY and CDR2 is SYGVKD. The CDR3 DNA reads TGTGCCATGCAGCGGGAGGGTGATGAGCAGTTCTTC. Protein sequence: CAMQREGDEQFF.

The chain is built from TRBV5-1 and TRBJ2-3; perhaps TRBD1 as D (5 bases). The germline gives CDR1 SGHRS, CDR2 YFSETQ. The CDR3 runs to 15 residues. V was cut by 1 base and J by 0 bases, with 9 bases left in between. The CDR3 protein is CASSLSTGSTDTQYF. CDR3 coding DNA: TGCGCCAGCAGCTTGAGCACAGGAAGCACAGATACGCAGTATTTT.

This chain joins TRBV5-4 and TRBJ1-4; TRBD1 matches at 7 bases. Per the germline V gene, CDR1 is SGHNT and CDR2 is YYREEE (reference sequence). V gave up 4 bases and J gave up 7 bases; unmatched junction bases: 10. This CDR3 has 15 residues. CDR3: CASSRRAGGTEKLFF. CDR3 nucleotides: TGTGCCAGCAGCCGTAGGGCAGGGGGAACTGAAAAACTGTTTTTT.

This clone was detected once. V and J are TRBV24-1 and TRBJ2-5, with 12 bases fitting TRBD2. CDR3 size: 16 residues. The germline V gene encodes CDR1 KGHDR and CDR2 SFDVKD. V lost 3 bases to trimming and J lost 7 bases; unmatched junction nucleotides: 8. CDR3: CATSDTGLAGSGTQYF. As DNA, the CDR3 is TGTGCCACCAGTGATACTGGACTAGCGGGATCTGGGACCCAGTACTTC.

The chain employs TRBV20-1 and TRBJ2-5; D gene ambiguous. The CDR3 has 11 residues. Trimming stripped 3 bases from V and 2 bases from J, with 4 bases between. Germline assignment: CDR1 DFQATT and CDR2 SNEGSKA (reference sequence). CDR3 in amino acids: CSASLQETQYF. The CDR3, as DNA: TGCAGTGCTAGCTTGCAAGAGACCCAGTACTTC.

This rearrangement joins TRBV6-5 to TRBJ2-3, with 11 bases aligning to TRBD2. The CDR3 has 14 amino acids. CDR1 MNHEY and CDR2 SVGAGI come from the germline V gene. With 5 bases clipped from V and 5 bases from J, the junction kept 3 bases outside the gene matches. The CDR3 reads CASSLTSGGDTQYF. Written as DNA, the CDR3 is TGTGCCAGCAGTCTTACTAGCGGGGGAGATACGCAGTATTTT.

The V call is TRBV6-2 or TRBV6-3, the J call TRBJ2-7; 11 nucleotides align to TRBD2. Looked up from germline, CDR1 is MNHEY and CDR2 is SVGEGT. The CDR3 is 15 amino acids. The V gene end was trimmed by 2 bases and the J gene end by 0 bases; junction bases not matched to a gene: 0. The CDR3 DNA is TGTGCCAGCAGTTACACTAGCGGGAGCTCCTACGAGCAGTACTTC. This encodes CASSYTSGSSYEQYF.

V is TRBV18 and J is TRBJ1-1, with 11 bases that match TRBD1. V was clipped by 1 base and J by 8 bases; unmatched bases: 6. The CDR3 length is 15 residues. Looked up from germline, CDR1 is KGHSH and CDR2 is LQKENI. DNA for the CDR3: TGTGCCAGCTCACCACTTTGGGACAGGGGGGACGAAGCTTTCTTT. Translation: CASSPLWDRGDEAFF.

The rearrangement uses TRBV1 and TRBJ2-7; TRBD2, the table's D call, lacks a check against the DNA. TRBV1 constitutes a pseudogene. The CDR3 loop spans 17 amino acids. CDR3 DNA: TGCACCAGCAGCCAAGTAGGACCTAGCGGGAGAACCGACGAGCAGTACTTC. Translation: CTSSQVGPSGRTDEQYF.

This clone was recorded a few times. The V gene is TRBV25-1, the J gene TRBJ2-3; D gene unclear. Germline CDR1 and CDR2: MGHDK and SYGVNS. The CDR3 is 13 residues long. Deletions cut 4 bases from V and 3 bases from J, with 8 bases between. The CDR3 region is CASSGEATDTQYF. CDR3 in DNA: TGTGCCAGCAGTGGAGAGGCAACAGATACGCAGTATTTT.

This clone has a single count. The chain carries TRBV5-1 and TRBJ2-7, with D tentatively TRBD1 (6 bases). The ends were cut back, 0 bases at V and 0 bases at J, with 10 bases in the middle. CDR3 size: 15 residues. Germline CDR1 SGHRS, CDR2 YFSETQ. The CDR3 region has the DNA TGCGCCAGCAGCTTGGACCAGACAGGCTCCTACGAGCAGTACTTC. Its protein product is CASSLDQTGSYEQYF.

This chain connects TRBV10-3 to TRBJ1-2; 8 nucleotides align to TRBD1. V was clipped by 6 bases and J by 0 bases; unmatched bases: 6. CDR3 size: 15 residues. CDR1 is ENHRY and CDR2 is SYGVKD in the germline V gene. The CDR3 DNA reads as TGTGCCATCAGCGCCCAGGGGGCCCCTAACTATGGCTACACCTTC. Its translation: CAISAQGAPNYGYTF.

This chain joins TRBV19 and TRBJ1-2; D might be TRBD1 (5 bases). This CDR3 comprises 13 residues. V gave up 5 bases and J gave up 8 bases, with 15 bases separating them. The V gene's germline CDR1 is LNHDA and CDR2 SQIVND (reference sequence). The CDR3 here is CASSSHRIKGYTF. CDR3 sequence (DNA): TGTGCCAGTAGTTCGCACAGGATCAAGGGCTACACCTTC.